This T cell receptor (beta chain) was recorded in a study of blood T cell repertoires in COVID-19. Across the whole study: Collection of acute and convalescent COVID-19 samples took place in the United States, Italy and Spain. The analysed material was cDNA or gDNA that came from T cells, B-cell-depleted T cells, or PBMCs.

Original data processing: Amplification with reference gene primers provided the estimates of nucleated cell counts. Using immunoSEQ multiplex PCR, the repertoire was profiled, and TCRdb retains in-frame clones only, with some absent. The V and J calls and clone size are taken from that table; D and trimming were inferred from the DNA. The sample lists 150,000 to 200,000 clones; 88% were seen once. Germline V gives CDR1 LGHNT, CDR2 FRNRAP. Deletions cut 6 bases from V and 1 base from J, with 10 bases between. CDR3 length: 14 amino acids. This TCR derives from a man aged 35 to 55 with active or convalescent COVID-19. This sequence joins TRBV12-5 and TRBJ2-1; D not certain. Sequencing input: peripheral blood. DNA for the CDR3: TGTGCTAGTGGGGGCTCTATATCCTACAATGAGCAGTTCTTC. It specifies CASGGSISYNEQFF.